This passage covers 25 T cell receptor beta chains from one sample sequenced in a study of CD8+CD57+ T cells in acquired aplastic anemia. Genomic DNA served as template for TCR beta VDJ and CDR3 profiling. TCRdb analysed the reads with MiXCR anew, one entry per CDR3 protein. The sample holds about 170,000 distinct CDR3 sequences, just under 65% seen once. The sample taken for sequencing was sorted CD4+, CD8+, or CD8+CD57+ T cells (not recorded which) from PBMCs. These receptors all stem from a human donor in good health.

The chain couples TRBV7-8 to TRBJ2-7; TRBD2 matches 8 bases. Per the germline V gene, CDR1 is SGHVS and CDR2 is FQNEAQ. The trim removed 7 bases at V and 7 bases at J, leaving 9 bases unmatched. The CDR3 is 13 residues long. CDR3 sequence: CASIPAGDGEQYF. The CDR3 DNA is TGTGCCAGCATTCCAGCGGGAGACGGGGAGCAGTACTTC.

The chain employs TRBV7-4 and TRBJ2-7; 12 bases map to TRBD1. The germline V gene has CDR1 SGHVT and CDR2 SQSDAQ. CDR3 length: 15 residues. V lost 3 bases to trimming and J lost 6 bases; unmatched junction nucleotides: 6. The CDR3 nucleotides are TGTGCCAGCAGCTTCTCAGGGACAGGGGGCGCCGAGCAGTACTTC. It translates to CASSFSGTGGAEQYF.

The V gene is TRBV7-2, the J gene TRBJ1-3; no firm D call. This CDR3 region has 14 residues. Germline loops: CDR1 SGHTA, CDR2 FQGNSA. Trimming shortened V by 5 bases and J by 0 bases, and 8 bases separated the two germline ends. CDR3 in DNA: TGTGCCAGCAGCCCCTGGGTCTCTGGAAACACCATATATTTT. The encoded protein is CASSPWVSGNTIYF.

Remarks on this clonotype: Here the CDR3 omits its conserved ending phenylalanine or tryptophan, so a read error is the likely source. This rearrangement joins TRBV7-9 to TRBJ2-7; no definite D call. Trimming took 6 bases from V and 1 from J, leaving 13 bases between them. Per germline, CDR1 SEHNR and CDR2 FQNEAQ (reference sequence). There are 14 residues in the CDR3. CDR3 sequence: CASSLTPPSYEQYL. The DNA of the CDR3 is TGTGCCAGCAGTTTAACCCCCCCATCCTACGAGCAGTACCTC.

The chain uses TRBV24-1 and TRBJ1-1; possible D gene TRBD1, 5 bases. The CDR3 contains 14 residues. Looked up from germline, CDR1 is KGHDR and CDR2 is SFDVKD. V shed 5 bases and J shed 4 bases, with 13 bases lying between them. This CDR3 reads CATSAKVGGTEAFF. CDR3 DNA sequence: TGTGCCACCAGTGCCAAGGTCGGGGGCACTGAAGCTTTCTTT.

The chain links TRBV29-1 to TRBJ1-1, with TRBD1 as a possible D gene (5 bases). The CDR3 runs to 12 residues. V was shortened by 4 bases and J by 5 bases, with 11 bases between the two germline ends. CDR1 and CDR2 (germline): SQVTM, ANQGSEA. The CDR3 DNA reads TGCAGCGTTGGGGACCCGGGAACTGAAGCTTTCTTT. As protein: CSVGDPGTEAFF.

The rearrangement links TRBV13 to TRBJ2-7; D is uncertain. CDR1 and CDR2 (germline): PRHDT, FYEKMQ (reference sequence). This CDR3 contains 12 residues. V was cut by 5 bases and J by 2 bases, with 7 bases left in between. As DNA, the CDR3 is TGTGCCAGCAGCATACAAACCTACGAGCAGTACTTC. Translating gives CASSIQTYEQYF. Drawing the rest from reference TRBV13 and TRBJ2-7, the complete variable domain is AAGVIQSPRHLIKEKRETATLKCYPIPRHDTVYWYQQGPGQDPQFLISFYEKMQSDKGSIPDRFSAQQFSDYHSELNMSSLELGDSALYFCASSIQTYEQYFGPGTRLTVT.

This clonotype has at least ten counts. The chain couples TRBV7-9 to TRBJ2-3, with TRBD2 matching over 14 bases. V dropped 4 bases and J dropped 7; count of bases not matched to a gene: 10. The CDR3 is 17 residues long. The germline gives CDR1 SEHNR, CDR2 FQNEAQ (reference sequence). The CDR3 region has the DNA TGTGCCAGCAGCTCCCCAAGACTAGCGGGAGGGCCTTATACGCAGTATTTT. Its protein is CASSSPRLAGGPYTQYF.

The gene calls are TRBV7-8 and TRBJ2-2; D may be TRBD1 (5 bases). The germline V gene encodes CDR1 SGHVS and CDR2 FQNEAQ. The CDR3 runs to 14 residues. V lost 1 base and J lost 7, with 10 bases in between. CDR3: CASSLVQDHGELFF. The CDR3 region has the DNA TGTGCCAGCAGCTTAGTACAGGATCACGGGGAGCTGTTTTTT.

This clonotype was seen ten or more times. The chain uses TRBV4-1 and TRBJ1-1; a possible D gene is TRBD1 (5 bases). V lost 4 bases, J lost 1 base, and 13 bases lay in between. The germline gives CDR1 MGHRA, CDR2 YSYEKL. The CDR3 has 15 residues. CDR3 region: CASSRRDRENTEAFF. In DNA form, the CDR3 reads TGCGCCAGCAGCCGCCGGGACCGGGAGAACACTGAAGCTTTCTTT.

This rearrangement joins TRBV6-4 to TRBJ2-1; D gene uncertain. Per germline, CDR1 MRHNA and CDR2 SNTAGT. V was clipped by 2 bases and J by 6 bases, with 14 bases between them. The CDR3 consists of 15 residues. The CDR3, as DNA: TGTGCCAGCAGTGACGGTAACCTTGTAGGCAATGAGCAGTTCTTC. Translating gives CASSDGNLVGNEQFF.

The chain uses TRBV2 and TRBJ2-7, with unresolved D. The CDR3 extends over 13 amino acids. V was trimmed by 7 bases and J by 3 bases, leaving 13 bases between them. Germline values: CDR1 SNHLY, CDR2 FYNNEI. This chain's CDR3 is CASTLNADYEQYF. The CDR3 coding sequence is TGTGCCAGCACCCTAAACGCCGACTACGAGCAGTACTTC.

This clonotype was observed a few times. The V and J genes are TRBV7-9 and TRBJ1-2; a possible D gene is TRBD1 (6 bases). The germline CDR1 and CDR2 sequences are SEHNR and FQNEAQ (reference sequence). The ends were cut back, 5 bases at V and 2 bases at J, with 9 bases in the middle. The CDR3 runs to 13 residues. The CDR3 loop is CASSDRTNYGYTF. CDR3 nucleotides: TGTGCCAGCAGCGACAGGACGAACTATGGCTACACCTTC.

This chain joins TRBV10-3 and TRBJ2-1; 9 nucleotides line up with TRBD1. V lost 6 bases, J lost 7 bases, and 7 bases stayed unmatched. The CDR3 covers 14 residues. The germline V gene encodes CDR1 ENHRY and CDR2 SYGVKD. The CDR3 loop reads CAIRGQGPYNEQFF. CDR3 bases: TGTGCCATCAGGGGACAGGGACCTTATAATGAGCAGTTCTTC.

This chain uses TRBV4-2 with TRBJ1-5; D gene uncertain. The CDR3 covers 15 residues. The V end was cut by 4 bases, the J end by 0 bases, with 10 bases between. The V gene's germline CDR1 is LGHNA and CDR2 YNFKEQ. The chain's CDR3 is CASSPDGNSNQPQHF. In DNA form, the CDR3 reads TGTGCCAGCAGCCCTGACGGTAATAGCAATCAGCCCCAGCATTTT.

The table lists this clonotype with many counts. The genes are TRBV24-1 and TRBJ2-1; D unclear. V was trimmed by 6 bases and J by 4 bases, leaving 9 bases between them. CDR1 is KGHDR, CDR2 SFDVKD, per germline. The length of the CDR3 is 13 residues. CDR3 in DNA: TGTGCCACCAGTAAAACCGGTTACAATGAGCAGTTCTTC. This codes for CATSKTGYNEQFF.

This sequence joins TRBV24-1 and TRBJ2-7, with 9 bases matching TRBD1. This CDR3 spans 14 amino acids. V trimming: 3 bases; J trimming: 9 bases; junction bases outside the gene matches: 8. In germline, CDR1 is KGHDR, CDR2 SFDVKD. CDR3 DNA sequence: TGTGCCACCAGTGATCGGGACAGGGAAGGAGGGCAGTACTTC. Its protein is CATSDRDREGGQYF.

J is TRBJ1-2 and V is TRBV5-6; 7 bases are shared with TRBD1. V was clipped by 1 base and J by 4 bases; unmatched bases: 7. Germline V gives CDR1 SGHDT, CDR2 YYEEEE. The CDR3 sequence is 15 residues long. CDR3 coding DNA: TGTGCCAGCAGCTTGCCGACAGGGTCTGGCTATGGCTACACCTTC. This encodes CASSLPTGSGYGYTF. Combining the CDR3 with reference TRBV5-6 and TRBJ1-2 gives the whole variable domain DAGVTQSPTHLIKTRGQQVTLRCSPKSGHDTVSWYQQALGQGPQFIFQYYEEEERQRGNFPDRFSGHQFPNYSSELNVNALLLGDSALYLCASSLPTGSGYGYTFGSGTRLTVV.

This clonotype was counted at least ten times. The chain uses TRBV4-2 and TRBJ1-1; no definite D call. This CDR3 comprises 12 residues. V was clipped by 6 bases and J by 1 base, with 6 bases between them. The V gene's germline CDR1 is LGHNA and CDR2 YNFKEQ. CDR3 bases: TGTGCCAGCAGTTCCGAGAACACTGAAGCTTTCTTT. Translation: CASSSENTEAFF.

CDR3 in amino acids: CASSTRTGRYTEAFF. CDR3 nucleotides: TGTGCCAGCAGCACAAGGACAGGGAGGTACACTGAAGCTTTCTTT. The genes are TRBV5-6 and TRBJ1-1; 8 bases line up with TRBD1. Trimming removed 4 bases from V and 3 bases from J; junction bases left unmatched: 8. Germline CDR1 reads SGHDT; CDR2 reads YYEEEE. The CDR3 totals 15 residues.

The chain couples TRBV29-1 to TRBJ1-3; D gene uncertain. Germline V gene data show CDR1 as SQVTM and CDR2 as ANQGSEA. The CDR3 is made up of 14 amino acids. V shed 4 bases and J shed 0 bases, with 10 bases lying between them. CDR3 bases: TGCAGCGTTGTCCACCCTCGCTCTGGAAACACCATATATTTT. Its protein product is CSVVHPRSGNTIYF.

This clonotype appeared once. V gene TRBV19 combines with J gene TRBJ2-1; D gene uncertain. V lost 6 bases to trimming and J lost 3 bases, with 9 bases between them. In germline, CDR1 is LNHDA, CDR2 SQIVND (reference sequence). The CDR3 is made up of 13 amino acids. The CDR3 sequence: CASRSPSYNEQFF. CDR3 DNA: TGTGCCAGTAGATCGCCCAGCTACAATGAGCAGTTCTTC.

This clonotype was observed a few times. The V and J genes are TRBV4-3 and TRBJ1-4, with D perhaps TRBD1 (6 bases). In germline, CDR1 is LGHNA, CDR2 YSLEER. The CDR3 spans 13 residues. Deletions cut 0 bases from V and 15 bases from J, with 14 bases between. The CDR3 is CASSQDRGSNLFF. The DNA of the CDR3 is TGCGCCAGCAGCCAAGACAGGGGATCCAACTTGTTTTTT.

This clonotype was seen only a few times. This chain connects TRBV6-4 to TRBJ2-1; 10 nucleotides align to TRBD2. V shed 4 bases, J shed 2 bases, and the junction held 5 bases outside the gene matches. Germline V gene sequence: CDR1 MRHNA, CDR2 SNTAGT. The CDR3 is made up of 16 amino acids. The CDR3 spells CASSGDSGGPYNEQFF. CDR3 in DNA: TGTGCCAGCAGTGGCGATAGCGGGGGGCCCTACAATGAGCAGTTCTTC.

This clonotype occurred many times. The rearrangement links TRBV24-1 to TRBJ2-1; 14 bases match TRBD2. Germline values: CDR1 KGHDR, CDR2 SFDVKD. This CDR3 has 15 residues. V was pared by 5 bases and J by 7 bases, with 3 bases of the junction left unmatched. CDR3: CATSGLAGGPNEQFF. CDR3 DNA: TGTGCCACCAGTGGACTAGCGGGAGGGCCGAATGAGCAGTTCTTC.